This T cell receptor beta chain appears in the sequencing data of a study of blood T cell repertoires in COVID-19. Study in general: From T cells, B-cell-depleted T cells, or PBMCs came the material, which was cDNA or gDNA.

Germline V gene sequence: CDR1 SNHLY, CDR2 FYNNEI. The CDR3 length is 12 residues. V gave up 11 bases and J gave up 10 bases, with 18 bases separating them. Original methodology: By means of reference gene primer amplification, nucleated cell counts were estimated. Measured with immunoSEQ multiplex PCR; TCRdb has only the in-frame clones, and not every one. The D gene and trimming were derived from the DNA, and the V and J assignments and clone size from that table. This sample has about 150,000 clones, with 83% found just once. Source material: peripheral blood. The origin of this receptor is a woman in her seventies who had recovered from COVID-19. The rearrangement uses TRBV2 and TRBJ2-1, with a tentative D call TRBD2 (5 bases). CDR3 nucleotides: TGTGCCGGCGCCCCGGACTCCTGGGAGCAGTTCTTC. As protein: CAGAPDSWEQFF.